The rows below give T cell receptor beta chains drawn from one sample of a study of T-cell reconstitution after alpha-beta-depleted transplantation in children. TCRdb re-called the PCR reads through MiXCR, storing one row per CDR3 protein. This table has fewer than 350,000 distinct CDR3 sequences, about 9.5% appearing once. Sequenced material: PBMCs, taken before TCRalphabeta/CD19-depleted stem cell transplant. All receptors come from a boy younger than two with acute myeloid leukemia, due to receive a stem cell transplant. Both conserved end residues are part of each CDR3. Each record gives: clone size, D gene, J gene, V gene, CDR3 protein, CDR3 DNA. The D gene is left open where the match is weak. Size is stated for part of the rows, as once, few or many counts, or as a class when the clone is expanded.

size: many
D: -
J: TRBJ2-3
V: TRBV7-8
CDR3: CASSPRRETDTQYF
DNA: TGTGCCAGCAGCCCCCGTAGGGAGACAGATACGCAGTATTTT

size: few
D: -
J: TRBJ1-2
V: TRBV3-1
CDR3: CASSLPPGRRGIQGGYTF
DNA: TGTGCCAGCAGCCTCCCCCCGGGCCGGAGAGGAATCCAGGGAGGCTACACCTTC

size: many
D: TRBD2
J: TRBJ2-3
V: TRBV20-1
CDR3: CSATSGGFTDTQYF
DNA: TGCAGTGCGACTAGCGGGGGGTTTACAGATACGCAGTATTTT

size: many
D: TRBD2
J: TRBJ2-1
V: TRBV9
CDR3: CASSDRAGGYNEQFF
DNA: TGTGCCAGCAGTGACAGAGCGGGGGGGTACAATGAGCAGTTCTTC

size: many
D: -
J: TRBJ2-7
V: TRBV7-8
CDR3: CASSLSYAYEQYF
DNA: TGTGCCAGCAGCTTAAGCTATGCCTACGAGCAGTACTTC

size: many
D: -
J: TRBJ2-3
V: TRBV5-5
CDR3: CASSPLGPTDTQYF
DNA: TGTGCCAGCAGCCCCCTAGGACCCACAGATACGCAGTATTTT

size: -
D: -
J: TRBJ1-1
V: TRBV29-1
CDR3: CSVAVQGSEAFF
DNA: TGCAGCGTGGCCGTTCAGGGTTCTGAAGCTTTCTTT

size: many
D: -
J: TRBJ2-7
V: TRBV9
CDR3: CASSRTIESYEQYF
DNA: TGTGCCAGCAGCCGGACCATCGAGTCCTACGAGCAGTACTTC

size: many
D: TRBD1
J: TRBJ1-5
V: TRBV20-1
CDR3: CSAPGTVGPNQPQHF
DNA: TGCAGTGCTCCCGGGACAGTTGGGCCCAATCAGCCCCAGCATTTT

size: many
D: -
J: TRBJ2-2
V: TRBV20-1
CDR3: CSARGGGDTGELFF
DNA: TGCAGTGCTAGAGGGGGTGGGGACACCGGGGAGCTGTTTTTT

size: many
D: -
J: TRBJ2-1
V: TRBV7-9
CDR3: CASSSLTNYNEQFF
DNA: TGTGCCAGCAGCTCCCTGACTAATTACAATGAGCAGTTCTTC

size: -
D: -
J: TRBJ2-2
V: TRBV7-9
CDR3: CASSPPSPTPGSCFF
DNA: -

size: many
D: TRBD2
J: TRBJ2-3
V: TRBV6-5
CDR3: CASSYSITSGRTDTQYF
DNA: TGTGCCAGCAGTTACTCGATAACTAGCGGGAGAACAGATACGCAGTATTTT

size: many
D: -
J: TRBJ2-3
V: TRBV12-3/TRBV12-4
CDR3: CASSFEGPDTQYF
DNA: TGTGCCAGCAGTTTCGAAGGGCCAGATACGCAGTATTTT

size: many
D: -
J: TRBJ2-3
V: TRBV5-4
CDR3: CASSLGIRWGREITDTQYF
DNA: TGTGCCAGCAGCTTGGGTATTCGGTGGGGCCGAGAAATCACAGATACGCAGTATTTT

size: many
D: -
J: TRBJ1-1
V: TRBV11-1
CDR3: CASSEDRDTEAFF
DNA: TGTGCCAGCAGCGAAGACAGAGACACTGAAGCTTTCTTT

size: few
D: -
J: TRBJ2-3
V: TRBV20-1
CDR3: CSARTTQDTQYF
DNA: TGCAGTGCAAGGACTACCCAAGATACGCAGTATTTT

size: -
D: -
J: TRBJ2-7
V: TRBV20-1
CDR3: CSARAFGAGYEQYF
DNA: TGCAGTGCTAGGGCCTTCGGGGCGGGCTACGAGCAGTACTTC

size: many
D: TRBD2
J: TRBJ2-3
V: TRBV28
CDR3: CASSETSGKSDTQYF
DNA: TGTGCCAGCAGTGAGACTAGCGGGAAGTCAGATACGCAGTATTTT

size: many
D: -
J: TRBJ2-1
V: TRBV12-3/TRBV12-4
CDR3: CASRELTYNEQFF
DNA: TGTGCCAGCCGGGAACTAACCTACAATGAGCAGTTCTTC

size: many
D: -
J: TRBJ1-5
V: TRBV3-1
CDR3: CASSQDSLQPQHF
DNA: TGTGCCAGCAGCCAAGATAGTCTTCAGCCCCAGCATTTT

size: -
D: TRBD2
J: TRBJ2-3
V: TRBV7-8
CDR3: CASSSTSGATDTQYF
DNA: TGTGCCAGCAGCTCGACTAGCGGGGCCACAGATACGCAGTATTTT

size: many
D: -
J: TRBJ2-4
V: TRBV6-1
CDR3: CAIGTNLAKNIQYF
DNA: TGTGCCATTGGGACGAACTTAGCCAAAAACATTCAGTACTTC

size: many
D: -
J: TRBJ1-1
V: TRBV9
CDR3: CASSGTSSGTEAFF
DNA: TGTGCCAGCAGCGGTACTTCGTCGGGCACTGAAGCTTTCTTT

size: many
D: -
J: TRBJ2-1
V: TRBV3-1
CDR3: CASSQDTLPSYNEQFF
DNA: TGTGCCAGCAGCCAAGATACGCTGCCCTCCTACAATGAGCAGTTCTTC

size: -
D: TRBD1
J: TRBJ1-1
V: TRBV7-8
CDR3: CASSLIQRDRDTEAFF
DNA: TGTGCCAGCAGCTTAATCCAGCGGGACAGGGACACTGAAGCTTTCTTT

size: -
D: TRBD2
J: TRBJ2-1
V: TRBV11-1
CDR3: CASSLAQDIERGGTHEQFF
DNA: TGTGCCAGCAGCTTAGCGCAAGATATCGAGCGGGGGGGTACCCATGAGCAGTTCTTC

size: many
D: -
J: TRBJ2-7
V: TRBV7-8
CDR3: CASSLPPQDPTYEQYF
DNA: TGTGCCAGCAGCTTGCCCCCACAGGATCCCACCTACGAGCAGTACTTC

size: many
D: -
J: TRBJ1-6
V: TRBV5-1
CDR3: CASSFGQPSYNSPLHF
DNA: TGCGCCAGCAGCTTCGGACAGCCCTCCTATAATTCACCCCTCCACTTT

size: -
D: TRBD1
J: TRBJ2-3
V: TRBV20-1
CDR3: CSARDSSDRGPRNTQYF
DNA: TGCAGTGCTAGAGATAGTTCGGACAGGGGGCCGAGAAATACGCAGTATTTT

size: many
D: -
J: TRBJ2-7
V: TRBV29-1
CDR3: CSTFPYEQYF
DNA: TGCAGCACTTTCCCCTACGAGCAGTACTTC

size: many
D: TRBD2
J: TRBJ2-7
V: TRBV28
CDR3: CAARRTSVYEQYF
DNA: TGTGCGGCACGTCGGACTAGTGTGTACGAGCAGTACTTC

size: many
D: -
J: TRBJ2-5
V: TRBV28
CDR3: CASTPRRFETQYF
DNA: TGTGCCAGCACCCCCAGGAGGTTTGAGACCCAGTACTTC